The source of this T cell receptor (beta chain) is a study of vaccination and CD4 T cells after COVID-19. Study background: Nasal swab PCR detected SARS-CoV-2 in convalescent patients; about 10 had mild disease, one severe.

Study results and limitations: The median SARS-CoV-2-reactive clonotype number increased from approximately 21 to 40, without statistical significance. Convalescent patients displayed a median 86.3% of reactive clones emerging only post-vaccination.

In the case of this clonotype: Its antigen is unidentified.

Trimming took 6 bases from V and 2 from J; bases not matched to a gene: 5. Germline V lookup: CDR1 DFQATT, CDR2 SNEGSKA (reference sequence). This CDR3 is 13 amino acids long. MiXCR, run by TCRdb on the PCR reads, gives a single entry per CDR3 protein. The sample shows 21,000 or so distinct CDR3 sequences, roughly 53% of them seen only once. This chain uses TRBV20-1 with TRBJ2-3; 7 bases map to TRBD2. This receptor was identified in a human donor who had recovered from COVID-19. Sequencing used CD4+ T cells from blood, obtained before SARS-CoV-2 vaccination. The CDR3 DNA reads TGCAGTGCCCCGGGGGGATCCACAGATACGCAGTATTTT. Protein sequence: CSAPGGSTDTQYF.